The rows below give T cell receptor beta chains drawn from one sample of a study of T-cell reconstitution after alpha-beta-depleted transplantation in children. TCRdb redid the calling of the PCR reads with MiXCR, one entry per CDR3 protein. This sample has about 600,000 distinct CDR3 sequences; more than 20% occur once, and the top ten carry 14%. The sample was PBMCs, mostly from graft donor cells, taken 360 days after TCRalphabeta/CD19-depleted stem cell transplant. The receptors were sampled from a boy in the first two years of life who had a stem cell transplant for acute myeloid leukemia, so the T cells may come from the graft donor. Both conserved end residues are trimmed from each CDR3.

V gene	J gene	CDR3 protein
TRBV20-1	TRBJ2-5	SAYTSRGQETQY
TRBV10-3	TRBJ1-4	AISYGDNIGEKLF
TRBV2	TRBJ2-5	ASLTGGPQETQY
TRBV20-1	TRBJ1-1	SVLRGGRWTEAF
TRBV29-1	TRBJ1-1	SVEIVPEAF
TRBV6-6	TRBJ2-1	ASSSAIDNEQF
TRBV29-1	TRBJ2-3	SVRVSTDTQY
TRBV7-6	TRBJ2-1	ASSLRTGQGSAWYNEQF
TRBV10-3	TRBJ1-3	AIHGGTARSFRNTIY
TRBV11-2	TRBJ2-2	ASTLLDRVNTGELF
TRBV12-3/TRBV12-4	TRBJ1-1	ASSPHRGTEAF
TRBV7-9	TRBJ1-1	ASSSPGTGISEAF
TRBV29-1	TRBJ2-7	SVPGQGAGEQY
TRBV6-6	TRBJ2-3	ASSIDSDTQY
TRBV7-6	TRBJ2-1	ASSSRDRGVNEQF
TRBV20-1	TRBJ2-5	SASLVGRETQY
TRBV5-8	TRBJ1-2	ASSPYDGAFGYT
TRBV28	TRBJ1-2	ASSFHRGTRNGYT
TRBV5-1	TRBJ1-1	ASSLVAPMNTEAF
TRBV29-1	TRBJ1-5	SVGRETYGPQH
TRBV5-1	TRBJ1-1	ASSVTGGEGRTEAF
TRBV6-5	TRBJ1-5	ASSWDREYQPQH
TRBV5-5	TRBJ1-1	ASSPHPRNTEAF
TRBV12-3/TRBV12-4	TRBJ2-1	ASTLLGGASYNEQF
TRBV14	TRBJ2-1	ASSQGGRSITGEQF
TRBV7-2	TRBJ2-7	ASSPDRSTYEQY
TRBV28	TRBJ2-5	ASTRDRGLETQY
TRBV24-1	TRBJ2-1	ATSDEYNTSQF
TRBV5-7	TRBJ2-5	ASGPGLRRGQETQY
TRBV12-3/TRBV12-4	TRBJ2-1	ASSLEGQAGSYNEQF
TRBV10-2	TRBJ2-7	ASGRTGGFSYEQY
TRBV4-1	TRBJ2-5	ASSQESVAGEETQY
TRBV6-1	TRBJ2-7	ATSPRTGLYEQY
TRBV10-2	TRBJ1-4	ASSWGSEGEKLF
TRBV12-5	TRBJ1-1	ASGTGTTNTEAF
TRBV20-1	TRBJ1-2	SASPSTNYGYT
TRBV18	TRBJ2-1	ASSPLGGGHNEQF
TRBV20-1	TRBJ2-3	SAPSGLAGGSTDTQY
TRBV15	TRBJ1-2	ATSRDLWQGYT
TRBV20-1	TRBJ1-4	SARDGHEKLF
TRBV7-9	TRBJ2-1	ASISGTGSYNEQF
TRBV4-1	TRBJ2-7	ASSQVRGYEQY
TRBV29-1	TRBJ2-5	SGWTALLETQY
TRBV12-3/TRBV12-4	TRBJ1-2	ASSLHRGKANYGYT
TRBV20-1	TRBJ2-5	STPTPGVQETQY
TRBV4-2	TRBJ1-4	ASSQEALAPGTNEKLF
TRBV7-9	TRBJ2-1	ASSWSTRGSYNEQF
TRBV12-3/TRBV12-4	TRBJ1-1	ASSAGGGGTEAF
TRBV20-1	TRBJ1-1	SARDSRGVGTEAF
TRBV7-9	TRBJ2-1	ASSSFDTGGRYEQF
TRBV29-1	TRBJ1-3	SARKGTENTIY
TRBV5-1	TRBJ2-5	ASSLWGAGRETQY
TRBV5-6	TRBJ2-5	ASSLRIAGGQETQY
TRBV6-5	TRBJ1-1	ASSYGDMKFAEAF
TRBV3-1	TRBJ2-5	ASSRTWEETQY
TRBV15	TRBJ2-7	ATSRDPRTSYEQY
TRBV13	TRBJ1-6	ASSFGGSGSPLH